This TCR beta chain was sequenced for a study of blood T cell repertoires in COVID-19. In the original analysis: Estimation of nucleated cell counts was performed using reference gene primer amplification. The assay was immunoSEQ multiplex PCR, and TCRdb's table has in-frame clones only and misses some. For V, J and clone size, that table is used; D and trimming come from the DNA. Of 250,000 to 300,000 clones in the sample, 82% are singletons; the top ten hold roughly 5.3%. Participant reports of clinical history set cohort assignment. Within the 2 weeks before study entry, each person in the exposed group met a COVID-19 case. The germline CDR1 and CDR2 sequences are SEHNR and FQNEAQ (reference sequence). With 6 bases clipped from V and 7 bases from J, the junction kept 11 bases outside the gene matches. CDR3 size: 16 residues.

The gene calls are TRBV7-9 and TRBJ2-1, with 11 nucleotides matching TRBD2. The sequence was collected from a man aged 40-49 years who had been exposed to COVID-19. The sample comprised PBMCs or T cells enriched from blood (not recorded which). CDR3 nucleotide sequence: TGTGCCAGCAGTTTAACTAGCGGGAGAGTTGGGAATGAGCAGTTCTTC. Its translation is CASSLTSGRVGNEQFF.